This record concerns one TCR beta chain sequence. This clonotype turned up a few times. Its binding antigen is unknown. Per-base qualities were not stored, and no clone one base away is much larger. This entry is derived from a study of response to subunit inactivated influenza vaccine (dated by TCRdb to between 2017 and 2018). Regarding the complete study: To follow how T cells responded to a trivalent subunit inactivated influenza vaccine, the researchers relied on deep quantitative profiling of the T cell receptor repertoire. Study-wide findings and limitations: According to the authors, only a limited number of new T cells may be recruited by each seasonal influenza vaccination.

Via the germline V gene, CDR1 is MNHEY and CDR2 SVGEGT. V lost 2 bases and J lost 0 bases, and the count of bases not matched to a germline gene is 12. There are 21 amino acids in the CDR3, from cysteine to phenylalanine inclusive. Only CDR3 DNA is held: 63 bases, read in frame from base 1. The protocol used for the library was RT-PCR. The listed sequencing device is Illumina HiSeq 2500. Starting from the raw public reads, TCRdb applied fastp trimming at Q25, assembled clones with MiXCR and retained in-frame beta chains. Each entry is one CDR3 protein sequence, shown with its most common DNA and genes. For this sample there are about 570,000 distinct CDR3 sequences; around 10% appear just once. The ten largest clones take up 9.5% to 12% of the sample. The sample was also linked to a second study, of T cells expressing NK-cell markers. The other study reports the following: The TCR beta cDNA libraries were made using 5'RACE template switching, a step that added both a universal primer site and unique molecular identifiers. In sorted CD3+CD56+NKG2C+, CD3+CD56+NKG2C- and CD3+CD56-NKG2C+ T-cell subsets from several donors, TCR beta-chain repertoires were profiled. Most of the eight sequenced donors were HCMV-seropositive and one was HCMV-seronegative. To restrict sorting to alphabetaTCR-expressing T cells, an anti-gammadeltaTCR antibody was added in several experiments. For roughly 6 donors, the dominant CD3+CD56+NKG2C+ clonotypes were among the top 10 CD8+ clonotypes and accounted for about 1.0-7.5% of CD8+ T cells. Those dominant clonotypes were again the most abundant among CD3+CD56-NKG2C+ cells in a handful of donors, at about 25-65%. It remained unclear whether the expanded NKG2C-expressing T cell clones were specific for HCMV antigens. Randomly selected healthy volunteers, three men and five women, were used as the eight sequenced donors. To determine HCMV serostatus, a commercial ELISA kit was used to detect HCMV-specific IgG in serum. Ficoll density gradient centrifugation was used to isolate peripheral blood mononuclear cells from blood. For over five donors, bulk peripheral blood T-cell repertoires were additionally sequenced from unsorted PBMC. Synthesis of cDNA was primed from the TCR beta constant segment and was followed by two consecutive PCR amplification steps. Libraries were sequenced as 2 x 150 bp reads on Illumina HiSeq 2000/2500, MiSeq or NextSeq. Reads were demultiplexed and grouped by UMI with MIGEC, and clonotypes were assembled and quantified with MiTCR. To remove erroneous sequences, TCR cDNA sequences were retained only when supported by two or more reads. The tcR package was used for downstream repertoire analysis, and clonotypes were matched across fractions by CDR3 nucleotide sequence plus V segment. VDJmatch was used to annotate antigen specificity against VDJdb, with one amino acid substitution in CDR3 allowed.

This TCR came from a man aged 50 to 59 who received an inactivated influenza vaccine. Donor details come from another sample of the same person, matched by shared clones. The V and J segments used are TRBV6-2 or TRBV6-3 and TRBJ2-1; TRBD2 agrees with 14 junctional bases. The sequencing used PBMCs from blood, collected on the day of vaccination. The CDR3 reads as follows: CASSYPIPTSGRAYSYNEQFF. The nucleotide sequence reads TGTGCCAGCAGTTACCCTATTCCGACTAGCGGGAGGGCCTACTCCTACAATGAGCAGTTCTTC.